What follows describes a single TCR beta chain. Its antigen remains unidentified. The protocol was immunoSEQ multiplex PCR, while the TCRdb copy is restricted to in-frame clones and leaves out a portion. Of tens of thousands of clones listed, roughly 76% are singletons. The data originate from a study of a mutant IDH1 vaccine in newly diagnosed glioma. Time point here: week 35, safety follow-up. Every single dose of the vaccine, 300 ug of mutant IDH1 20-mer peptide, came with topical imiquimod. In germline, CDR1 is SGDLS, CDR2 YYNGEE. Deletions cut 5 bases from V and 5 bases from J, with 16 bases between. CDR3 length: 15 amino acids.

The input for sequencing was PBMCs, taken from a glioma patient whose treatment included an IDH1 peptide vaccine. This chain connects TRBV9 to TRBJ1-4; D unclear. The receptor was isolated from a man in his fifties with glioma. The CDR3 sequence: CASSFGVAPNEKLFF. The CDR3 region has the DNA TGTGCCAGCAGTTTTGGGGTCGCCCCAAATGAAAAACTGTTTTTT.